This T cell receptor gamma chain was sequenced for a study of γδ T cells in repeated Plasmodium falciparum infection. This clone was seen a handful of times. The target antigen is unknown. A far larger clone is a single base away, which makes a read error likely. The same CDR3 can be traced to other DNA sequences in this sample. Vgamma9/Vdelta2+ and Vdelta2-negative gammadelta T cells were flow-sorted from PBMC for bulk sequencing. Whole-study results and caveats: Malian children's Vdelta2-negative repertoires appeared more expanded and less diverse than Australians'. Vgamma9/Vdelta2+ repertoires stayed stably polyclonal over time and infection.

The CDR3 has 11 amino acids. Germline V CDR1 and CDR2: GITISATS, ISYDGTV (reference sequence). V shed 10 bases and J 10 bases; nucleotides not matched to a gene: 13. TCRdb called clones anew from the multiplex PCR reads with CATT. The table has more than 4,500 gamma-chain clones, about 3.5% seen once. Sequenced sample: gamma-delta T cells from blood. The source is a pool of human donors (malaria-infected and uninfected, not separated). This chain links TRGV9 with TRGJ1 or TRGJ2. Germline matching of the DNA provided the J gene here, since TCRdb leaves it blank. The CDR3 DNA reads as TGTGCCTTCAAGGGATATTGGAAGAAACTCTTT. It encodes CAFKGYWKKLF.